Below are 22 T cell receptor beta chains sequenced from a single sample in a study of T cells in Graves' hyperthyroidism and ophthalmopathy. Regions amplified from RNA transcripts were the TCR beta CDR3 regions. HTBI primers were employed in a first-round RT-PCR of the TCR CDR3. Each CDR3 protein is one row after TCRdb ran MiXCR on the multiplex PCR reads. Of fewer than 450,000 distinct CDR3 sequences in the sample, approximately 18% were seen once. The specimen was blood. These receptors were obtained from a woman in her twenties or thirties with Graves' hyperthyroidism that later progressed to Graves' ophthalmopathy.

This clonotype turned up a few times. V and J are TRBV24-1 and TRBJ2-1; 8 bases map to TRBD2. CDR1 and CDR2 (germline): KGHDR, SFDVKD. This CDR3 has 14 amino acids. J lost 8 bases, V lost 2 bases, and 4 bases had no gene match. The CDR3 reads CATSDSSGSYEQFF. The CDR3 nucleotides read TGTGCCACCAGTGATTCAAGCGGGAGTTATGAGCAGTTCTTC.

At least ten counts were recorded for this clonotype. The chain is built from TRBV28 and TRBJ2-1; 8 positions agree with TRBD2. V was pared by 4 bases and J by 8 bases, with 19 bases of the junction left unmatched. Germline assignment: CDR1 MDHEN and CDR2 SYDVKM. The CDR3 sequence is 18 residues long. CDR3 DNA: TGTGCCAGCAGTTCTCGTTACCTTACTAGCGGAGAACGGGATGAGCAGTTCTTC. Translation: CASSSRYLTSGERDEQFF.

About this clonotype itself: Compared with germline, one end of the junction differs, possibly owing to a read error. V gene TRBV6-1 combines with J gene TRBJ2-2; 8 bases fit TRBD2. The CDR3 contains 16 residues. Germline-derived CDR1 and CDR2 are MNHNS and SASEGT. CDR3 protein: CAISEGTSGPTGELFF. DNA for the CDR3: TGTGCCATCAGTGAAGGTACTAGCGGCCCCACCGGGGAGCTGTTTTTT.

This clonotype was counted ten times or more. J is TRBJ2-3 and V is TRBV27, with 13 bases fitting TRBD2. Per the germline V gene, CDR1 is MNHEY and CDR2 is SMNVEV (reference sequence). The CDR3 loop spans 19 amino acids. With V trimmed by 3 bases and J by 0 bases, 9 bases remained unmatched. Here the CDR3 reads CASSFGLAGAMPSTDTQYF. The CDR3 coding sequence is TGTGCCAGCAGTTTTGGACTAGCGGGAGCAATGCCCAGCACAGATACGCAGTATTTT.

This clonotype has just a few counts. J is TRBJ2-7 and V is TRBV7-9; TRBD1 might be the D (5 bases). Germline-derived CDR1 and CDR2 are SEHNR and FQNEAQ (reference sequence). Trimming removed 7 bases from V and 0 bases from J, with 25 bases in between. The CDR3 totals 18 residues. The CDR3 sequence is CASTHTGGGGLNSYEQYF. CDR3 nucleotide sequence: TGTGCCAGCACCCACACAGGTGGCGGTGGATTGAACTCCTACGAGCAGTACTTC.

This clonotype was picked up many times. The gene calls are TRBV11-3 and TRBJ1-1; weak D call: TRBD1 (6 bases). Germline CDR1 reads SGHNT; CDR2 reads YENEEA. With 0 bases removed from V and 1 base from J, the gap between germline ends came to 9 bases. The CDR3 is 15 amino acids. This CDR3 is CASSLDGQRNTEAFF. DNA for the CDR3: TGTGCCAGCAGCTTAGACGGACAGAGGAACACTGAAGCTTTCTTT.

As to this clonotype: A read error may explain this, as a much larger clone is one base away. The chain uses TRBV10-3 and TRBJ2-2, with TRBD1 matching 8 bases. The CDR3 loop spans 17 amino acids. Germline CDR1 and CDR2: ENHRY and SYGVKD. In DNA form, the CDR3 reads TGTGCCACCAGTCGGAGCACAGGGGGGCCAGGCACCGGGGAGCTGTTTTTT. Its translation is CATSRSTGGPGTGELFF.

This clonotype was picked up many times. This chain uses TRBV12-3 or TRBV12-4 with TRBJ2-7, with D perhaps TRBD2 (7 bases). Trimming pared 5 bases from V and 3 bases from J, leaving 20 bases between. The CDR3 sequence is 16 residues long. CDR3 protein: CASSPIGGGASYEQYF. CDR3 bases: TGTGCCAGCAGTCCCATCGGTGGGGGGGCCAGCTACGAGCAGTACTTC.

V and J are TRBV29-1 and TRBJ2-7; D uncertain. Trimming took 0 bases from V and 6 from J, leaving 9 bases between them. Germline V gives CDR1 SQVTM, CDR2 ANQGSEA. The CDR3 is 12 residues long. The CDR3 here is CSVEDLYAEQYF. CDR3 DNA: TGCAGCGTTGAAGATCTTTACGCCGAGCAGTACTTC.

A word on this clonotype: A much bigger clone sits one base away, suggesting this may be a read error. This sequence joins TRBV20-1 and TRBJ2-3; TRBD2 is a possible D gene (5 bases). The CDR3 consists of 16 residues. The V gene's germline CDR1 is DFQATT and CDR2 SNEGSKA (reference sequence). CDR3 bases: TGCAGTACTAGAGATCTTAGGCGACCTAGCACAGATACGCAGTATTTT. It translates to CSTRDLRRPSTDTQYF.

This clonotype was detected ten times or more. This rearrangement joins TRBV2 to TRBJ2-3; 12 bases fit TRBD2. The V segment lost 6 bases and the J segment 6 bases; nucleotides outside the gene matches: 10. Germline CDR1 is SNHLY and CDR2 is FYNNEI. This CDR3 contains 16 residues. CDR3 bases: TGTGCCAGCAGCTACCAAGGACTAGCGGGATCCGATACGCAGTATTTT. It yields the protein CASSYQGLAGSDTQYF.

This rearrangement joins TRBV12-3 or TRBV12-4 to TRBJ2-3, with D tentatively TRBD2 (5 bases). Trimming cost V 3 bases and J 2 bases, with 9 bases left between them. CDR3 length: 14 amino acids. The CDR3 nucleotides read TGTGCCAGCAGTTTGACGGGATACACAGATACGCAGTATTTT. Translated: CASSLTGYTDTQYF.

This chain links TRBV6-1 with TRBJ1-2; TRBD1 might be the D (5 bases). The V end lost 2 bases, the J end lost 4 bases, and 11 bases lay between the germline ends. The V gene's germline CDR1 is MNHNS and CDR2 SASEGT. This CDR3 is built from 14 residues. CDR3 in DNA: TGTGCCAGCAGTGAACAGGACACCACCTATGGCTACACCTTC. Amino acid sequence: CASSEQDTTYGYTF.

This clonotype was picked up a small number of times. The CDR3 here is CATTLTGNTIYF. The CDR3 region has the DNA TGTGCCACCACATTGACTGGAAACACCATATATTTT. The J gene is TRBJ1-3, the V gene TRBV6-1; D remains ambiguous. The germline V gene has CDR1 MNHNS and CDR2 SASEGT. Trimming pared 10 bases from V and 2 bases from J, leaving 9 bases between. This CDR3 has 12 residues.

This clonotype has at least ten counts. The chain employs TRBV30 and TRBJ2-1, with 10 bases identical to TRBD2. Germline V gene lookup returns CDR1 GTSNPN and CDR2 SVGIG (reference sequence). CDR3 size: 14 residues. V lost 4 bases, J lost 2 bases, and 2 bases stayed unmatched. The CDR3 sequence is CAWNSGGAYNEQFF. The CDR3 bases are TGTGCCTGGAACAGCGGGGGGGCCTACAATGAGCAGTTCTTC.

The CDR3 protein is CSARDLLGGVGNEQFF. Here the CDR3 DNA reads TGCAGTGCTAGAGATCTATTGGGGGGAGTAGGCAATGAGCAGTTCTTC. The rearrangement uses TRBV20-1 and TRBJ2-1, with D perhaps TRBD2 (6 bases). This CDR3 comprises 16 residues. V shed 0 bases and J shed 6 bases, with 18 bases lying between them. Germline CDR1 DFQATT, CDR2 SNEGSKA (reference sequence).

CDR3 region: CASSFARGSAGELFF. CDR3 nucleotide sequence: TGTGCCAGCAGCTTTGCCAGGGGATCGGCCGGGGAGCTGTTTTTT. This chain connects TRBV7-9 to TRBJ2-2; D is perhaps TRBD1 (6 bases). With 3 bases removed from V and 6 bases from J, the gap between germline ends came to 14 bases. The CDR3 contains 15 residues. Per the germline V gene, CDR1 is SEHNR and CDR2 is FQNEAQ (reference sequence).

The J gene is TRBJ1-2, the V gene TRBV19; 7 bases match TRBD1. This CDR3 is built from 13 residues. Germline CDR1 and CDR2: LNHDA and SQIVND (reference sequence). Germline trimming cut 6 bases from V and 2 bases from J; bases unmatched to any gene: 3. CDR3 DNA sequence: TGTGCCAGTAGGGCAGGGGGAAACTATGGCTACACCTTC. Amino acid sequence: CASRAGGNYGYTF. The full variable domain, rest sourced from reference TRBV19 and TRBJ1-2, is DGGITQSPKYLFRKEGQNVTLSCEQNLNHDAMYWYRQDPGQGLRLIYYSQIVNDFQKGDIAEGYSVSREKKESFPLTVTSAQKNPTAFYLCASRAGGNYGYTFGSGTRLTVV.

This chain joins TRBV2 and TRBJ1-1; 8 bases are a match to TRBD1. V shed 4 bases, J shed 0 bases, and the junction held 4 bases outside the gene matches. In germline, CDR1 is SNHLY, CDR2 FYNNEI. The CDR3 consists of 15 residues. CDR3 sequence reads: CASSGGGQVNTEAFF. The CDR3 region has the DNA TGTGCCAGCAGTGGAGGGGGACAGGTGAACACTGAAGCTTTCTTT.

The table lists this clonotype with many counts. The chain employs TRBV3-1 and TRBJ2-3; 14 bases are shared with TRBD2. Germline trimming cut 1 base from V and 4 bases from J; bases unmatched to any gene: 7. Germline V gene lookup returns CDR1 LGHDT and CDR2 YNNKEL (reference sequence). The CDR3 sequence is 18 residues long. CDR3 loop: CASSQGTSGRYWADTQYF. CDR3 DNA sequence: TGTGCCAGCAGCCAAGGGACTAGCGGGAGGTATTGGGCAGATACGCAGTATTTT.

This clonotype was seen more than once but under ten times. V is TRBV27 and J is TRBJ2-5; 7 bases agree with TRBD1. V shed 7 bases and J 3 bases; nucleotides not matched to a gene: 2. The germline gives CDR1 MNHEY, CDR2 SMNVEV (reference sequence). This CDR3 contains 12 residues. Written as DNA, the CDR3 is TGTGCCAGCATAGGGACAGAAGAGACCCAGTACTTC. Encoded protein: CASIGTEETQYF.

In this sample, this clonotype turned up a few times. The chain combines TRBV5-6 with TRBJ2-6, with D tentatively TRBD1 (7 bases). Trimming shortened V by 0 bases and J by 0 bases, and 19 bases separated the two germline ends. Germline-derived CDR1 and CDR2 are SGHDT and YYEEEE. The CDR3 loop spans 20 amino acids. CDR3 sequence: CASSLGRDSRLFSGANVLTF. In DNA form, the CDR3 reads TGTGCCAGCAGCTTGGGGAGGGACAGCCGTCTTTTCTCTGGGGCCAACGTCCTGACTTTC. The full variable domain, with the rest looked up from reference TRBV5-6 and TRBJ2-6, is DAGVTQSPTHLIKTRGQQVTLRCSPKSGHDTVSWYQQALGQGPQFIFQYYEEEERQRGNFPDRFSGHQFPNYSSELNVNALLLGDSALYLCASSLGRDSRLFSGANVLTFGAGSRLTVL.